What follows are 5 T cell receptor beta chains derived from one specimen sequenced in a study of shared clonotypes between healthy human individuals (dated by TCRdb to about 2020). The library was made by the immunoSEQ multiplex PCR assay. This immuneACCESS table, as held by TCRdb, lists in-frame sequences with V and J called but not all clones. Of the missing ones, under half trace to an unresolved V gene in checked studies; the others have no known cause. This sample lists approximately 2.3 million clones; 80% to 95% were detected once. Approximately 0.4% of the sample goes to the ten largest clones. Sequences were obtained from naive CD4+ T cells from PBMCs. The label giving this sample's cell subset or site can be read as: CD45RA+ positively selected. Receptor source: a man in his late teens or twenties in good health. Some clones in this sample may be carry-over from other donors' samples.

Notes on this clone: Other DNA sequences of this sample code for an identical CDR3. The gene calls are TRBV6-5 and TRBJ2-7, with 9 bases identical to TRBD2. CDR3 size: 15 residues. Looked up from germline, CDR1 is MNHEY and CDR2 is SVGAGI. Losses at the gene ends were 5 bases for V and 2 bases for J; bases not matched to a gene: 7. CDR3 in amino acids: CASSPLAGQTYEQYF. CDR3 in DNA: TGTGCCAGCAGTCCACTAGCGGGCCAGACCTACGAGCAGTACTTC.

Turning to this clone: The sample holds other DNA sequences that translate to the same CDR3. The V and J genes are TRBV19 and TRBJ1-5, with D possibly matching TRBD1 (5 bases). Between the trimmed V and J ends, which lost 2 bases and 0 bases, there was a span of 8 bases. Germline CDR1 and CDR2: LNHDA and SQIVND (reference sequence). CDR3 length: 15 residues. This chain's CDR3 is CASSIQGYSNQPQHF. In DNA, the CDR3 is TGTGCCAGTAGTATACAGGGATATAGCAATCAGCCCCAGCATTTT.

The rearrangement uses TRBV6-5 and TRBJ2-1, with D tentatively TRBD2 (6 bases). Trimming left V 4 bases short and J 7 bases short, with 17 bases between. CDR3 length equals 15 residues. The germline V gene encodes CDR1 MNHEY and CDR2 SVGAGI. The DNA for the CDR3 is TGTGCCAGCAGTTCCCTAGGAGGGATTGGGAATGAGCAGTTCTTC. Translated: CASSSLGGIGNEQFF.

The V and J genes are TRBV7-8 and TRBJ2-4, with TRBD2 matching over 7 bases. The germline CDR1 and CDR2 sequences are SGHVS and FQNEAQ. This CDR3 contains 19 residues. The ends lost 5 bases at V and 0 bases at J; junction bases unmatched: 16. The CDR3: CASSPEGSGAKLAKNIQYF. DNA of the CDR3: TGTGCCAGCAGCCCAGAGGGAAGCGGGGCGAAACTAGCCAAAAACATTCAGTACTTC.

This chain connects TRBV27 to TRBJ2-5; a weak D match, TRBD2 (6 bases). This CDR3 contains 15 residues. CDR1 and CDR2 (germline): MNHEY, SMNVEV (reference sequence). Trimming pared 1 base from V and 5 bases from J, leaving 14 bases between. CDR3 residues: CASSLFGGVGETQYF. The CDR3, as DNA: TGTGCCAGCAGTTTATTCGGGGGAGTCGGGGAGACCCAGTACTTC.